A single sample gave rise to the 24 T cell receptor beta chains below, sequenced in a study of metastatic and nonmetastatic thyroid tumors (dated by TCRdb to the early 2020s). Libraries were built with PCR. Instrument used: Illumina HiSeq 4000. Through fastp at Q25 and MiXCR, TCRdb rebuilt clones from the public reads, retaining in-frame beta chains. This sample holds some 28,000 clones; approximately 15% were observed only once. The ten top clones hold roughly 4% of the sample. None of the patients had been given any treatment before thyroid surgery. The sample consisted of blood. These receptors were taken from a female donor with papillary thyroid cancer or a benign thyroid nodule (not recorded which). Some clones in this sample may be carry-over from other donors' samples.

This clone was recorded at least ten times. The chain carries TRBV28 and TRBJ2-2; D might be TRBD1 (6 bases). CDR3 length: 16 residues. Germline V CDR1 and CDR2: MDHEN, SYDVKM. Trimming left V 3 bases short and J 2 bases short, with 13 bases between. The CDR3 spells CASSLGMDSNTGELFF. Here the CDR3 DNA reads TGTGCCAGCAGTTTGGGGATGGACAGCAACACCGGGGAGCTGTTTTTT.

In this sample, this clone turned up many times. V usage is TRBV6-5 and J usage is TRBJ2-2, with D perhaps TRBD2 (5 bases). V lost 8 bases to trimming and J lost 5 bases, with 33 bases between them. This CDR3 has 20 residues. Per the germline V gene, CDR1 is MNHEY and CDR2 is SVGAGI. The CDR3 sequence: CASRARGSFWIAKGTGELFF. CDR3 DNA: TGTGCCAGCCGGGCCCGGGGTTCTTTTTGGATAGCGAAAGGGACCGGGGAGCTGTTTTTT.

As to this clone: The junction shows a germline mismatch at one end, possibly a read error. This sequence joins TRBV2 and TRBJ2-1; D unresolved. The V gene's germline CDR1 is SNHLY and CDR2 FYNNEI. This CDR3 is built from 13 residues. CDR3 residues: CASSETPSNERFF. The CDR3 coding sequence is TGTGCCAGCAGTGAAACACCGTCGAACGAGCGGTTCTTC.

This clone was seen ten or more times. This rearrangement joins TRBV19 to TRBJ1-3; D is unresolved. V dropped 2 bases and J dropped 0 bases, with 17 bases sitting between them. There are 18 residues in the CDR3. Germline V gene data show CDR1 as LNHDA and CDR2 as SQIVND (reference sequence). The CDR3: CASSIFPTLATSGNTIYF. The DNA for the CDR3 is TGTGCCAGTAGTATATTTCCGACACTAGCAACCTCTGGAAACACCATATATTTT.

By share, this clone counts as medium-sized. This chain links TRBV11-2 with TRBJ2-1; D remains ambiguous. V gave up 4 bases and J gave up 0 bases, with 10 bases separating them. Germline V gene data show CDR1 as SGHAT and CDR2 as FQNNGV. The CDR3 sequence is 15 residues long. CDR3 in DNA: TGTGCCAGCAGCTATTATTTAAGCTCCTACAATGAGCAGTTCTTC. Protein: CASSYYLSSYNEQFF.

The CDR3 region is CASSAGESAGELFF. The CDR3, as DNA: TGTGCCAGCAGTGCCGGGGAGTCGGCCGGGGAGCTGTTTTTT. The V call is TRBV6-4, the J call TRBJ2-2; a possible D gene is TRBD2 (5 bases). CDR1 is MRHNA and CDR2 is SNTAGT in the germline V gene. The CDR3 is made up of 14 amino acids. V was cut by 4 bases and J by 6 bases, with 12 bases left in between.

The table lists this clone with a few counts. A read error may explain this, as a much larger clone is one base away. This CDR3 reads CSVAGVEGSGYTF. DNA for the CDR3: TGCAGCGTTGCGGGGGTGGAAGGTAGTGGCTACACCTTC. V gene TRBV29-1 combines with J gene TRBJ1-2; D is perhaps TRBD1 (5 bases). V lost 4 bases and J 7 bases, leaving 16 bases between the germline ends. Germline assignment: CDR1 SQVTM and CDR2 ANQGSEA. The CDR3 runs to 13 residues.

This clone was counted ten times or more. The J gene is TRBJ2-4, the V gene TRBV2, with TRBD2 matching over 10 bases. This CDR3 region has 18 residues. Germline trimming cut 2 bases from V and 3 bases from J; bases unmatched to any gene: 10. The V gene's germline CDR1 is SNHLY and CDR2 FYNNEI. Here the CDR3 reads CASSEREREGLDKNIQYF. The CDR3 nucleotides read TGTGCCAGCAGTGAAAGGGAGCGGGAGGGCCTTGACAAAAACATTCAGTACTTC.

V is TRBV28 and J is TRBJ2-7; 7 nucleotides match TRBD1. The germline gives CDR1 MDHEN, CDR2 SYDVKM. V lost 5 bases, J lost 3 bases, and 7 bases stayed unmatched. The CDR3 runs 14 residues. The CDR3 sequence is CASSARDRYYEQYF. The CDR3 DNA reads TGTGCCAGCAGTGCCCGGGACAGATACTACGAGCAGTACTTC. Using reference TRBV28 and TRBJ2-7 for the parts outside the CDR3, the full variable domain is DVKVTQSSRYLVKRTGEKVFLECVQDMDHENMFWYRQDPGLGLRLIYFSYDVKMKEKGDIPEGYSVSREKKERFSLILESASTNQTSMYLCASSARDRYYEQYFGPGTRLTVT.

Ten or more counts support this clone. The V gene is TRBV28, the J gene TRBJ1-2; D not certain. Trimming pared 6 bases from V and 8 bases from J, leaving 16 bases between. The CDR3 runs 13 residues. Germline CDR1 and CDR2: MDHEN and SYDVKM. The CDR3 DNA follows: TGTGCCAGCAGCTTGGCGGACGAAAGGGGCTACACCTTC. Translated, it gives CASSLADERGYTF.

This clone was observed a handful of times. V usage is TRBV27 and J usage is TRBJ2-7; no clear D. V lost 0 bases, J lost 0 bases, and 9 bases lay in between. The CDR3 sequence is 15 residues long. Germline loops: CDR1 MNHEY, CDR2 SMNVEV (reference sequence). This CDR3 reads CASSLSTSISYEQYF. The CDR3 nucleotides are TGTGCCAGCAGTTTATCGACCTCGATCTCCTACGAGCAGTACTTC.

There are many counts of this clone. This sequence joins TRBV28 and TRBJ2-5; TRBD2 matches at 8 bases. V gave up 7 bases and J gave up 5 bases; unmatched junction bases: 9. The CDR3 has 14 residues. CDR1 is MDHEN, CDR2 SYDVKM, per germline. DNA for the CDR3: TGTGCCAGCAAACCGGGGGGGGCGGTGGAGACCCAGTACTTC. It yields the protein CASKPGGAVETQYF.

This clone was observed many times. The V and J genes are TRBV5-5 and TRBJ2-7; D remains unclear. V lost 4 bases to trimming and J lost 3 bases, with 8 bases between them. There are 12 residues in the CDR3. CDR1 and CDR2 from the germline V gene are SGHKS and YYEKEE (reference sequence). The CDR3 protein is CASSLKGYEQYF. CDR3 DNA: TGTGCCAGCAGCCTGAAGGGCTACGAGCAGTACTTC.

This clone has at least ten counts. The chain joins TRBV28 to TRBJ1-1; D is possibly TRBD1 (5 bases). Germline V gene data show CDR1 as MDHEN and CDR2 as SYDVKM. V was pared by 2 bases and J by 4 bases, with 11 bases between. The CDR3 runs 14 residues. CDR3 sequence: CASSLPGWGTEAFF. CDR3 nucleotide sequence: TGTGCCAGCAGTTTACCAGGGTGGGGCACTGAAGCTTTCTTT.

This clone appeared many times. The chain is built from TRBV7-3 and TRBJ2-5; 9 nucleotides align to TRBD2. CDR3 length: 14 amino acids. Losses at the gene ends were 1 base for V and 5 bases for J; bases not matched to a gene: 2. Germline-derived CDR1 and CDR2 are SGHTA and FQGTGA. The CDR3 region has the DNA TGTGCCAGCAGCTTAAGCGGGAGGGGGGAGACCCAGTACTTC. It is translated as CASSLSGRGETQYF.

This clone was found many times. The DNA of the CDR3 is TGTGCCAGCAGCCTTGGACTAGCGGTCTCCTACGAGCAGTACTTC. This translates into CASSLGLAVSYEQYF. The gene calls are TRBV7-8 and TRBJ2-7, with 10 bases aligning to TRBD2. Unmatched junction bases numbered 4, after V lost 5 bases and J lost 0 bases. CDR1 and CDR2 from the germline V gene are SGHVS and FQNEAQ. The CDR3 contains 15 residues.

This clone came up a few times. The junction departs from the called germline gene at one end, perhaps through a read error. The chain has TRBV12-3 or TRBV12-4 and TRBJ2-3; D gene unclear. The CDR3 covers 13 residues. The CDR3 loop is CASSLGRVDTQCF. The CDR3 nucleotides read TGTGCCAGCAGTTTGGGTCGTGTAGATACGCAGTGTTTT.

This clone has just a few counts. This chain uses TRBV24-1 with TRBJ2-2, with 8 nucleotides matching TRBD1. CDR1 and CDR2 (germline): KGHDR, SFDVKD. CDR3 length: 14 residues. Losses at the gene ends were 11 bases for V and 1 base for J; bases not matched to a gene: 5. CDR3 residues: CAISGTGNTGELFF. The CDR3 DNA reads as TGTGCCATCTCCGGGACAGGGAACACCGGGGAGCTGTTTTTT.

Many counts were recorded for this clone. The V gene is TRBV19, the J gene TRBJ2-3; 7 bases fit TRBD2. This CDR3 spans 16 amino acids. V was clipped by 3 bases and J by 4 bases; unmatched bases: 10. The germline V gene has CDR1 LNHDA and CDR2 SQIVND (reference sequence). The CDR3 bases are TGTGCCAGTAGTATTTGGGAGGGCAGGAGGTCAGATACGCAGTATTTT. Protein product: CASSIWEGRRSDTQYF.

By frequency in the sample, this clone is medium-sized. The genes are TRBV27 and TRBJ2-7; 9 bases are a match to TRBD1. The CDR3 contains 14 residues. Looked up from germline, CDR1 is MNHEY and CDR2 is SMNVEV (reference sequence). V shed 6 bases and J 3 bases; nucleotides not matched to a gene: 6. This CDR3 reads CASSFGTGSYEQYF. The CDR3 coding sequence is TGTGCCAGCAGCTTCGGGACAGGGAGCTACGAGCAGTACTTC.

Turning to this clone: Possible read error: a much larger clone is one base away. The chain recombines TRBV7-9 with TRBJ2-5, with D unresolved. Trimming cost V 4 bases and J 1 base, with 13 bases left between them. Per the germline V gene, CDR1 is SEHNR and CDR2 is FQNEAQ (reference sequence). The CDR3 is 15 amino acids. This CDR3 is CASSSPPRLQETQYF. For the CDR3, the DNA is TGTGCCAGCAGCTCCCCTCCGAGACTCCAAGAGACCCAGTACTTC.

This clone occurred many times. V is TRBV11-2 and J is TRBJ1-5; no firm D call. Trimming took off 1 base at V and 6 bases at J, with 7 bases between the two ends. The CDR3 has 13 residues. Germline-derived CDR1 and CDR2 are SGHAT and FQNNGV. The CDR3 DNA follows: TGTGCCAGCAGCTTAGGTACGGGTCAGCCCCAGCATTTT. It encodes CASSLGTGQPQHF.

This clone was recorded a few times. This may be a read error, as it is one base from a much larger clone. The gene calls are TRBV7-3 and TRBJ2-2; possibly TRBD1 for D (5 bases). Looked up from germline, CDR1 is SGHTA and CDR2 is FQGTGA. The CDR3 is made up of 12 amino acids. The CDR3 spells CASSRNTRDLFF. CDR3 DNA: TGTGCCAGCAGCCGAAACACCAGGGATCTGTTTTTT. Supplemented by reference TRBV7-3 and TRBJ2-2, the full variable domain reads GAGVSQTPSNKVTEKGKYVELRCDPISGHTALYWYRQSLGQGPEFLIYFQGTGAADDSGLPNDRFFAVRPEGSVSTLKIQRTERGDSAVYLCASSRNTRDLFFGEGSRLTVL.

This clone was seen ten or more times. This chain uses TRBV18 with TRBJ2-3, with D possibly TRBD2 on 5 matching bases. The CDR3 totals 13 residues. The germline V gene encodes CDR1 KGHSH and CDR2 LQKENI. Between the trimmed V and J ends, which lost 3 bases and 8 bases, there was a span of 12 bases. The DNA of the CDR3 is TGTGCCAGCTCACCCTCCCGGGATGCTACGCAGTATTTT. This encodes CASSPSRDATQYF. Looking up the rest from reference TRBV18 and TRBJ2-3 gives the full variable domain: NAGVMQNPRHLVRRRGQEARLRCSPMKGHSHVYWYRQLPEEGLKFMVYLQKENIIDESGMPKERFSAEFPKEGPSILRIQQVVRGDSAAYFCASSPSRDATQYFGPGTRLTVL.